One sample yielded the 5 T cell receptor beta chains listed below, sequenced in a study of cytomegalovirus exposure and HLA in healthy donors (TCRdb year 2017). The library was prepared using the immunoSEQ multiplex PCR assay. The multiplex PCR relied on a mix of 60 forward primers for TCR Vbeta segments and 13 reverse primers for TCR Jbeta segments. This is the immuneACCESS table as TCRdb keeps it, with only in-frame sequences that have V and J called. A part of the clones is gone; compared with another copy, unresolved V genes explain less than half, and the rest is unexplained. The table for this sample records about 100,000 clones. In total, the top ten clones hold about 6% of the sample. Sample: PBMCs. The receptors stem from a girl aged 10 to 17 in good health and CMV-seropositive.

The rearrangement uses TRBV4-2 and TRBJ2-7; 10 bases match TRBD1. J lost 1 base, V lost 4 bases, and 4 bases had no gene match. Germline values: CDR1 LGHNA, CDR2 YNFKEQ. The CDR3 sequence is 15 residues long. Here the CDR3 reads CASSPRQGASYEQYF. In nucleotides, the CDR3 is TGTGCCAGCAGCCCCCGACAGGGGGCATCCTACGAGCAGTACTTC.

V usage is TRBV9 and J usage is TRBJ2-3; D gene unclear. The CDR3 consists of 14 residues. Germline V gene lookup returns CDR1 SGDLS and CDR2 YYNGEE. Trimming removed 1 base from V and 4 bases from J, with 10 bases in between. CDR3 nucleotide sequence: TGTGCCAGCAGCGTACTGGTAGCTCCAGATACGCAGTATTTT. Translating it yields CASSVLVAPDTQYF.

On this clone itself: Other DNA sequences of this sample code for an identical CDR3. V usage is TRBV28 and J usage is TRBJ1-5; D is uncertain. This CDR3 is 13 amino acids long. The V gene lost 3 bases and the J gene lost 4 bases, with 7 bases spanning the gap. CDR1 and CDR2 from the germline V gene are MDHEN and SYDVKM. The CDR3 DNA reads TGTGCCAGCAGTTTTTCAGGTAATCAGCCCCAGCATTTT. Translating gives CASSFSGNQPQHF.

The CDR3 coding sequence is TGTGCCAGCTCACCATTACTTGGGACTAACACTGAAGCTTTCTTT. This encodes CASSPLLGTNTEAFF. This rearrangement joins TRBV18 to TRBJ1-1; tentatively, D is TRBD1 (5 bases). V lost 2 bases to trimming and J lost 2 bases, with 12 bases between them. Looked up from germline, CDR1 is KGHSH and CDR2 is LQKENI. The CDR3 loop spans 15 amino acids.

The V gene is TRBV6-6, the J gene TRBJ1-2; D is uncertain. Trimming cost V 1 base and J 8 bases, with 11 bases left between them. Germline values: CDR1 MNHNY, CDR2 SVGAGI (reference sequence). The CDR3 covers 13 residues. The CDR3, as DNA: TGTGCCAGCAGTTACTATGGGCCTGAAGGCTACACCTTC. Translation gives CASSYYGPEGYTF.